This is a list of T cell receptor beta chains from one sample in a study of shared clonotypes between healthy human individuals. TCRdb's table, derived via immunoSEQ multiplex PCR, lists solely in-frame clones and lacks some. The sample has some 2.4 million clones, roughly 93% seen once. Sequenced material: naive CD4+ T cells from PBMCs. The source of these receptors is a man aged 18 to 35 in good health. Some clones in this sample may be carry-over from other donors' samples. CDR3s include the opening cysteine and the closing phenylalanine or tryptophan. Each record gives: V gene, D gene, J gene, clone size, CDR3 protein, CDR3 DNA. The D gene is left open where the match is weak. Where a row states a size, it is once, few, many or the class of an expanded clone; other rows omit it.

v_gene: TRBV19
d_gene: NA
j_gene: TRBJ1-5
abundance: NA
CDR3aa: CASSIRWGGSNQPQHF
CDR3nt: TGTGCCAGTAGTATTCGGTGGGGAGGGAGCAATCAGCCCCAGCATTTT

v_gene: TRBV7-2
d_gene: NA
j_gene: TRBJ2-3
abundance: once
CDR3aa: CASSSYDSTDTQYF
CDR3nt: TGTGCCAGCAGCTCCTATGACAGCACAGATACGCAGTATTTT

v_gene: TRBV28
d_gene: NA
j_gene: TRBJ2-5
abundance: once
CDR3aa: CASSFLDSLQETQYF
CDR3nt: TGTGCCAGCAGTTTCCTTGACAGCCTCCAAGAGACCCAGTACTTC

v_gene: TRBV5-1
d_gene: NA
j_gene: TRBJ2-3
abundance: NA
CDR3aa: CASSLEPEAGQYF
CDR3nt: TGCGCCAGCAGCTTGGAGCCGGAGGCAGGGCAGTATTTT

v_gene: TRBV5-1
d_gene: NA
j_gene: TRBJ1-5
abundance: NA
CDR3aa: CASSGVEGNNQPQHF
CDR3nt: TGCGCCAGCAGCGGGGTAGAGGGAAACAATCAGCCCCAGCATTTT

v_gene: TRBV7-2
d_gene: NA
j_gene: TRBJ1-5
abundance: NA
CDR3aa: CASSARQGNQPQHF
CDR3nt: TGTGCCAGCAGCGCCCGACAAGGGAATCAGCCCCAGCATTTT

v_gene: TRBV5-1
d_gene: TRBD2
j_gene: TRBJ2-6
abundance: NA
CDR3aa: CASSFGGALGANVLTF
CDR3nt: TGCGCCAGCAGCTTCGGGGGGGCGCTTGGGGCCAACGTCCTGACTTTC

v_gene: TRBV7-3
d_gene: NA
j_gene: TRBJ1-1
abundance: NA
CDR3aa: CASSLAPIGNTEAFF
CDR3nt: TGTGCCAGCAGCTTGGCTCCTATTGGGAACACTGAAGCTTTCTTT

v_gene: TRBV5-1
d_gene: TRBD2
j_gene: TRBJ2-1
abundance: NA
CDR3aa: CASSLASGSSAYNEQFF
CDR3nt: TGCGCCAGCAGCTTAGCTAGCGGGAGCAGCGCCTACAATGAGCAGTTCTTC

v_gene: TRBV5-1
d_gene: TRBD1
j_gene: TRBJ1-1
abundance: NA
CDR3aa: CASSTQGQGASGYTEAFF
CDR3nt: TGCGCCAGCAGCACCCAGGGACAGGGGGCTTCCGGGTACACTGAAGCTTTCTTT

v_gene: TRBV6-5
d_gene: NA
j_gene: TRBJ2-7
abundance: NA
CDR3aa: CASNQVAVSYEQYF
CDR3nt: TGTGCCAGCAACCAAGTAGCGGTCTCCTACGAGCAGTACTTC

v_gene: TRBV7-9
d_gene: NA
j_gene: TRBJ2-7
abundance: NA
CDR3aa: CASSLRISGPPLNF
CDR3nt: TGTGCCAGCAGCTTGAGGATAAGCGGGCCTCCTCTTAACTTC

v_gene: TRBV16
d_gene: NA
j_gene: TRBJ1-1
abundance: few
CDR3aa: CASSQYTGLGGAFF
CDR3nt: TGTGCCAGCAGCCAATACACGGGCCTCGGAGGAGCTTTCTTT

v_gene: TRBV7-3
d_gene: NA
j_gene: TRBJ2-7
abundance: NA
CDR3aa: CASSLGAAAPYEQYF
CDR3nt: TGTGCCAGCAGCTTAGGGGCTGCCGCCCCCTACGAGCAGTACTTC

v_gene: TRBV5-1
d_gene: NA
j_gene: TRBJ2-1
abundance: NA
CDR3aa: CASSRSGLTSSYNEQFF
CDR3nt: TGCGCCAGCAGTAGGTCGGGGCTGACGAGCTCCTACAATGAGCAGTTCTTC

v_gene: TRBV7-2
d_gene: TRBD1
j_gene: TRBJ1-2
abundance: NA
CDR3aa: CASSSQGAHHYGYTF
CDR3nt: TGTGCCAGCAGCTCCCAGGGGGCCCACCACTATGGCTACACCTTC

v_gene: TRBV19
d_gene: NA
j_gene: TRBJ1-4
abundance: NA
CDR3aa: CASSSGGAGNEKLFF
CDR3nt: TGTGCCAGTAGCTCTGGAGGTGCCGGGAATGAAAAACTGTTTTTT

v_gene: TRBV25-1
d_gene: NA
j_gene: TRBJ1-1
abundance: NA
CDR3aa: CASSVLMNTEAFF
CDR3nt: TGTGCCAGCAGTGTCCTCATGAACACTGAAGCTTTCTTT

v_gene: TRBV19
d_gene: NA
j_gene: TRBJ2-1
abundance: NA
CDR3aa: CASREGSPGNEQFF
CDR3nt: TGTGCCAGTAGGGAGGGGTCCCCGGGCAATGAGCAGTTCTTC

v_gene: TRBV5-1
d_gene: NA
j_gene: TRBJ2-7
abundance: NA
CDR3aa: CASSLAAGATSYEQYF
CDR3nt: TGCGCCAGCAGCTTGGCCGCGGGGGCCACCTCCTACGAGCAGTACTTC

v_gene: TRBV30
d_gene: NA
j_gene: TRBJ1-3
abundance: NA
CDR3aa: CAWSVTSSGNTIYF
CDR3nt: TGTGCCTGGAGTGTCACGTCCTCTGGAAACACCATATATTTT

v_gene: TRBV7-2
d_gene: TRBD1
j_gene: TRBJ2-2
abundance: NA
CDR3aa: CASSWTGNTGELFF
CDR3nt: TGTGCCAGCAGCTGGACAGGGAACACCGGGGAGCTGTTTTTT

v_gene: TRBV6-1
d_gene: TRBD2
j_gene: TRBJ2-1
abundance: NA
CDR3aa: CASSERVLAGGDYNEQFF
CDR3nt: TGTGCCAGCAGTGAAAGGGTCCTAGCGGGAGGTGACTACAATGAGCAGTTCTTC

v_gene: TRBV28
d_gene: NA
j_gene: TRBJ1-5
abundance: NA
CDR3aa: CASNALSSNQPQHF
CDR3nt: TGTGCCAGCAACGCCTTATCCAGCAATCAGCCCCAGCATTTT

v_gene: TRBV12-5
d_gene: NA
j_gene: TRBJ1-1
abundance: NA
CDR3aa: CASGPPGSTDPPEAFF
CDR3nt: TGTGCTAGTGGGCCCCCCGGATCGACAGATCCTCCGGAAGCTTTCTTT

v_gene: TRBV7-9
d_gene: NA
j_gene: TRBJ2-7
abundance: once
CDR3aa: CASSSRVAYEQYF
CDR3nt: TGTGCCAGCAGTTCCCGGGTGGCCTACGAGCAGTACTTC

v_gene: TRBV19
d_gene: NA
j_gene: TRBJ1-4
abundance: NA
CDR3aa: CASSPNSAGDKKLFF
CDR3nt: TGTGCCAGTAGTCCAAACTCAGCCGGGGATAAAAAACTGTTTTTT

v_gene: TRBV7-2
d_gene: TRBD2
j_gene: TRBJ2-1
abundance: NA
CDR3aa: CASSLGGRSSGNEQFF
CDR3nt: TGTGCCAGCAGCTTAGGCGGGAGATCTTCAGGCAATGAGCAGTTCTTC

v_gene: TRBV28
d_gene: NA
j_gene: TRBJ2-5
abundance: NA
CDR3aa: CASSLPLKFAQYF
CDR3nt: TGTGCCAGCAGTTTACCGCTAAAGTTTGCCCAGTACTTC

v_gene: TRBV11-2
d_gene: TRBD1
j_gene: TRBJ2-2
abundance: NA
CDR3aa: CASSLAGQGSTGELFF
CDR3nt: TGTGCCAGCAGCCTTGCAGGACAGGGGAGCACCGGGGAGCTGTTTTTT

v_gene: TRBV5-6
d_gene: TRBD2
j_gene: TRBJ2-5
abundance: NA
CDR3aa: CASSLWLAGGRETQYF
CDR3nt: TGTGCCAGCAGCTTATGGCTAGCGGGAGGGCGGGAGACCCAGTACTTC

v_gene: TRBV2
d_gene: TRBD1
j_gene: TRBJ1-1
abundance: NA
CDR3aa: CASSAGGGKAFF
CDR3nt: TGTGCCAGCAGTGCAGGGGGCGGTAAAGCTTTCTTT

v_gene: TRBV5-4
d_gene: NA
j_gene: TRBJ2-5
abundance: NA
CDR3aa: CASSLVGTTQETQYF
CDR3nt: TGTGCCAGCAGCTTGGTAGGGACAACCCAAGAGACCCAGTACTTC

v_gene: TRBV19
d_gene: NA
j_gene: TRBJ2-3
abundance: NA
CDR3aa: CASSPGASDTQYF
CDR3nt: TGTGCCAGTAGTCCCGGGGCCTCAGATACGCAGTATTTT

v_gene: TRBV28
d_gene: NA
j_gene: TRBJ1-1
abundance: NA
CDR3aa: CASSAPGHPNTEAFF
CDR3nt: TGTGCCAGCAGTGCCCCGGGACACCCGAACACTGAAGCTTTCTTT

v_gene: TRBV5-1
d_gene: TRBD1
j_gene: TRBJ2-5
abundance: once
CDR3aa: CASSLRSTGVQETQYF
CDR3nt: TGCGCCAGCAGCTTGCGTTCGACAGGGGTACAAGAGACCCAGTACTTC

v_gene: TRBV18
d_gene: NA
j_gene: TRBJ2-2
abundance: NA
CDR3aa: CASSPRQETGELFF
CDR3nt: TGTGCCAGCTCACCAAGACAGGAAACCGGGGAGCTGTTTTTT

v_gene: TRBV7-2
d_gene: NA
j_gene: TRBJ2-3
abundance: NA
CDR3aa: CASSLEGRLSTDTQYF
CDR3nt: TGTGCCAGCAGCTTAGAGGGCAGGTTGAGCACAGATACGCAGTATTTT

v_gene: TRBV10-1
d_gene: NA
j_gene: TRBJ2-3
abundance: NA
CDR3aa: CASGARRDTQYF
CDR3nt: TGCGCCAGCGGAGCCCGACGGGATACGCAGTATTTT

v_gene: TRBV7-2
d_gene: NA
j_gene: TRBJ2-7
abundance: NA
CDR3aa: CASSRPTTKSHEQYF
CDR3nt: TGTGCCAGCAGCCGTCCAACGACCAAATCCCACGAGCAGTACTTC

v_gene: TRBV7-8
d_gene: TRBD2
j_gene: TRBJ2-1
abundance: NA
CDR3aa: CASSLGPLQGGDEQFF
CDR3nt: TGTGCCAGCAGCTTAGGCCCACTTCAGGGAGGGGATGAGCAGTTCTTC

v_gene: TRBV10-3
d_gene: TRBD2
j_gene: TRBJ2-2
abundance: NA
CDR3aa: CAISFGLAGVGTGELFF
CDR3nt: TGTGCCATCAGTTTTGGACTAGCGGGAGTTGGCACCGGGGAGCTGTTTTTT

v_gene: TRBV2
d_gene: NA
j_gene: TRBJ2-2
abundance: NA
CDR3aa: CASSDRRVAGELFF
CDR3nt: TGTGCCAGCAGTGATCGGCGGGTGGCCGGGGAGCTGTTTTTT

v_gene: TRBV7-8
d_gene: NA
j_gene: TRBJ2-5
abundance: NA
CDR3aa: CASSLGGDQETQYF
CDR3nt: TGTGCCAGCAGCTTAGGAGGCGACCAAGAGACCCAGTACTTC

v_gene: TRBV18
d_gene: TRBD2
j_gene: TRBJ2-5
abundance: NA
CDR3aa: CASSRGLAGVETQYF
CDR3nt: TGTGCCAGCTCGCGAGGACTAGCGGGAGTAGAGACCCAGTACTTC

v_gene: TRBV7-3
d_gene: NA
j_gene: TRBJ2-3
abundance: NA
CDR3aa: CASSADRPGTDTDTQYF
CDR3nt: TGTGCCAGCAGCGCTGACCGCCCCGGGACTGACACAGATACGCAGTATTTT

v_gene: TRBV6-1
d_gene: NA
j_gene: TRBJ2-1
abundance: once
CDR3aa: CASSELGGRLHNEQFF
CDR3nt: TGTGCCAGCAGTGAACTTGGAGGGAGGCTCCACAATGAGCAGTTCTTC

v_gene: TRBV7-3
d_gene: TRBD2
j_gene: TRBJ2-3
abundance: NA
CDR3aa: CASSLATSGTAISTDTQYF
CDR3nt: TGTGCCAGCAGCTTGGCGACTAGCGGAACCGCCATTAGCACAGATACGCAGTATTTT

v_gene: TRBV7-3
d_gene: NA
j_gene: TRBJ2-7
abundance: NA
CDR3aa: CASSLLATHEQYF
CDR3nt: TGTGCCAGCAGCTTGCTAGCGACCCACGAGCAGTACTTC

v_gene: TRBV27
d_gene: NA
j_gene: TRBJ1-2
abundance: NA
CDR3aa: CASSTGPNRVEARYTF
CDR3nt: TGTGCCAGCAGTACGGGGCCTAACAGGGTGGAAGCTCGCTACACCTTC

v_gene: TRBV7-2
d_gene: TRBD1
j_gene: TRBJ1-1
abundance: few
CDR3aa: CASSSGTANTEAFF
CDR3nt: TGTGCCAGCAGCTCTGGGACAGCTAACACTGAAGCTTTCTTT

v_gene: TRBV2
d_gene: NA
j_gene: TRBJ1-2
abundance: NA
CDR3aa: CASSEFGNSYGYTF
CDR3nt: TGTGCCAGCAGTGAATTTGGGAACTCCTATGGCTACACCTTC

v_gene: TRBV6-1
d_gene: NA
j_gene: TRBJ2-5
abundance: few
CDR3aa: CASADGGRATQYF
CDR3nt: TGTGCCAGCGCTGACGGTGGGAGAGCGACCCAGTACTTC

v_gene: TRBV28
d_gene: TRBD1
j_gene: TRBJ2-7
abundance: NA
CDR3aa: CASSFRDRGVDEQYF
CDR3nt: TGTGCCAGCAGTTTCCGGGACAGGGGGGTTGACGAGCAGTACTTC

v_gene: TRBV5-1
d_gene: NA
j_gene: TRBJ1-1
abundance: few
CDR3aa: CASSALTGNTEAFF
CDR3nt: TGCGCCAGCAGTGCCTTGACGGGGAACACTGAAGCTTTCTTT